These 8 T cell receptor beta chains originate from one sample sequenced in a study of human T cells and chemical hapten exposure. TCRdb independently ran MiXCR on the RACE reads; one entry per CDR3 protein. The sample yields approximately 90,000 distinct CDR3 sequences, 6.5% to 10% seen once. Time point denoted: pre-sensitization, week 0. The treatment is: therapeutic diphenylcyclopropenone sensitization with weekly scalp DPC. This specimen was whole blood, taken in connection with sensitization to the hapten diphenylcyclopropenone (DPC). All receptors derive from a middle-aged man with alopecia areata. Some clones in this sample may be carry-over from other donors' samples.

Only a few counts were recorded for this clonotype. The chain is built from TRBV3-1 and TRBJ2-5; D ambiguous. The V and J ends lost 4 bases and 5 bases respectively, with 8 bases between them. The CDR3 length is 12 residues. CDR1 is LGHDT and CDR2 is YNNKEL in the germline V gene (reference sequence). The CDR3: CASSRLRETQYF. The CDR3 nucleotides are TGTGCCAGCAGCCGCCTCCGGGAGACCCAGTACTTC.

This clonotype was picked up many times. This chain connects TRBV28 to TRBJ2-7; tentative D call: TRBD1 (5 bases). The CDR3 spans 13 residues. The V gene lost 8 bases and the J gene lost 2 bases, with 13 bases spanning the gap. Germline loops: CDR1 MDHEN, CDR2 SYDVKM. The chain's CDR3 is CASLVRQPYEQYF. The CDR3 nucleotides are TGTGCCAGCTTGGTCCGACAGCCCTACGAGCAGTACTTC.

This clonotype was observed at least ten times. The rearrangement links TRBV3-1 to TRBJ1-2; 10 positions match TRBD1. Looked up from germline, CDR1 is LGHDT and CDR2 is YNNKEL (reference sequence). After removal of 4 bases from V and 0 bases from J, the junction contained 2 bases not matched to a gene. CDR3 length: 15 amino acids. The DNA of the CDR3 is TGTGCCAGCAGCCTTGGGACAGGGGCTAACTATGGCTACACCTTC. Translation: CASSLGTGANYGYTF.

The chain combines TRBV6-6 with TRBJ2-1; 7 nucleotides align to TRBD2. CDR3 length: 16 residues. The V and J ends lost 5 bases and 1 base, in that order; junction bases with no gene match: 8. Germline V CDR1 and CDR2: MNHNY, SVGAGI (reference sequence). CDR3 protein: CASSKRDRSSYNEQFF. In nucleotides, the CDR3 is TGTGCCAGCAGTAAGCGGGACCGCAGTTCCTACAATGAGCAGTTCTTC.

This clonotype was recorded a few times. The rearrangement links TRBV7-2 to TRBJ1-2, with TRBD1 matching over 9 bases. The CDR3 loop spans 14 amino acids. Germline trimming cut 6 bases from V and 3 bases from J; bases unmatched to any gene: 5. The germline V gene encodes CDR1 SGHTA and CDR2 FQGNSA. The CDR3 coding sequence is TGTGCCAGCAGGAAGGACAGGGGAGACTATGGCTACACCTTC. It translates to CASRKDRGDYGYTF.

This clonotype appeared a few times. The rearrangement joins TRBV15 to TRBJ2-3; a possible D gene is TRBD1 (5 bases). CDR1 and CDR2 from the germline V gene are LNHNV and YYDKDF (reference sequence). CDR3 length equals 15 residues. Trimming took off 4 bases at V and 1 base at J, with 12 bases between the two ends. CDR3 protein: CATSKGVLGTDTQYF. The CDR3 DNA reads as TGTGCCACCAGCAAAGGGGTACTCGGCACAGATACGCAGTATTTT.

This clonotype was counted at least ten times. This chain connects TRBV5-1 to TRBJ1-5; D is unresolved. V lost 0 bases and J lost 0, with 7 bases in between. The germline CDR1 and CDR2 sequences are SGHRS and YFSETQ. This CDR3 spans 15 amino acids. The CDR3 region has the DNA TGCGCCAGCAGCTTGGATGGGGATAGCAATCAGCCCCAGCATTTT. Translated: CASSLDGDSNQPQHF.

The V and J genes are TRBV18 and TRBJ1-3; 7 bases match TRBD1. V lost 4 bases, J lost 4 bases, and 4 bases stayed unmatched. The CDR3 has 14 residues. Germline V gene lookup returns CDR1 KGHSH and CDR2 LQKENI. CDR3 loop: CASSLRDSGNTIYF. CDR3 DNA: TGTGCCAGCTCACTTCGGGACAGCGGAAACACCATATATTTT.